This T cell receptor (beta chain) was identified during a study of cytomegalovirus exposure and HLA in healthy donors. CDR1 and CDR2 (germline): SGHNT, YYREEE (reference sequence). This CDR3 region has 14 residues. Trimming took off 0 bases at V and 0 bases at J, with 6 bases between the two ends. Amplification used 60 Vbeta primers and 13 Jbeta primers. TCRdb's copy holds only in-frame clones and misses some; the assay was immunoSEQ multiplex PCR. The sample lists around 190,000 clones, around 83% occurring once. The specimen sequenced was PBMCs. This clonotype originated in a girl aged 2 to 9 in good health and CMV-seropositive. The rearrangement links TRBV5-4 to TRBJ1-2; no clear D gene. The CDR3 spells CASSLDTANYGYTF. The CDR3 coding sequence is TGTGCCAGCAGCTTGGATACAGCTAACTATGGCTACACCTTC.